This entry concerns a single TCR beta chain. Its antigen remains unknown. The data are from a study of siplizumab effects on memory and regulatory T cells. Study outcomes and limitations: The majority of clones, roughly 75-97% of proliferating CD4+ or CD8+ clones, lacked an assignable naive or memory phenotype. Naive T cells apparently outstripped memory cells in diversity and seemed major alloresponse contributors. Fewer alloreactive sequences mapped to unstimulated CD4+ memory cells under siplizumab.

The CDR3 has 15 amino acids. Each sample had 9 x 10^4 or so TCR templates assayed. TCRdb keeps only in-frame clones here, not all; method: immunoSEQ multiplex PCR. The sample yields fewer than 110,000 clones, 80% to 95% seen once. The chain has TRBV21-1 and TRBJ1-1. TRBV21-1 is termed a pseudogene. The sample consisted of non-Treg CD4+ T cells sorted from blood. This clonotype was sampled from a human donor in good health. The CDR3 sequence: CASSKVRERAAEAFF. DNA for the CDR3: TGTGCCAGCAGCAAAGTAAGGGAAAGGGCGGCTGAAGCTTTCTTT.